This is a list of T cell receptor beta chains from one sample in a study of T-cell memory formation after mild COVID-19. MiXCR, applied by TCRdb to the 5' RACE reads, yields one record per CDR3 protein. This sample yields roughly 480,000 distinct CDR3 sequences, of which 20% to 30% are seen a single time; approximately 13% belongs to the top ten. Sequencing was carried out using PBMCs or a T cell subset sorted from them (not recorded which). The origin of the receptors is an adult woman who had mild COVID-19 (a few samples of this study predate the infection). Cell type and time point are not known. Each CDR3 is given with its conserved first and last residue. The D gene is left open where the match is weak. Some rows have no size entry. The others give once, few or many, or a class for an expanded clone.

clone_size j_call d_call v_call cdr3_aa cdr3_nt
few TRBJ2-3 . TRBV15 CATSQGRLPTDTQYF TGTGCCACCAGCCAGGGGCGGCTACCCACAGATACGCAGTATTTT
. TRBJ2-7 . TRBV12-3/TRBV12-4 CASTRPGAYEQYF TGTGCCAGCACCAGACCTGGCGCCTACGAGCAGTACTTC
. TRBJ2-5 TRBD1 TRBV30 CGTGGGETQYF TGCGGGACAGGGGGCGGGGAGACCCAGTACTTC
. TRBJ2-5 . TRBV6-6 CAASGQWGETQYF TGTGCCGCCTCTGGACAGTGGGGGGAGACCCAGTACTTC
. TRBJ1-2 . TRBV4-1 CASSPLGADGYTF TGCGCCAGCAGCCCGCTCGGAGCAGATGGCTACACCTTC
. TRBJ1-4 . TRBV7-9 CASSLGWSGVFF TGTGCCAGCAGCTTAGGCTGGTCGGGAGTGTTTTTT
few TRBJ2-7 . TRBV27 CASSGGTMGEQYF TGTGCCAGCAGTGGAGGGACAATGGGCGAGCAGTACTTC
few TRBJ2-7 TRBD1 TRBV9 CASSPLGTGGYEQYF TGTGCCAGCAGCCCTCTCGGGACAGGGGGCTACGAGCAGTACTTC
. TRBJ2-5 TRBD2 TRBV24-1 CATSDRGGEETQYF TGTGCCACCAGTGATCGGGGGGGGGAAGAGACCCAGTACTTC
few TRBJ2-4 . TRBV28 CASSLAKNIQYF TGTGCCAGCAGTTTAGCCAAAAACATTCAGTACTTC
few TRBJ2-3 . TRBV20-1 CSARVVGRGDTQYF TGCAGTGCTAGAGTGGTCGGGAGAGGAGATACGCAGTATTTT
few TRBJ1-2 . TRBV7-9 CASSSGILRGYTF TGTGCCAGCAGCTCAGGGATACTTCGTGGCTACACCTTC
few TRBJ1-3 . TRBV20-1 CSAREGNTIYF TGCAGTGCTAGGGAGGGAAACACCATATATTTT
. TRBJ2-7 . TRBV15 CATSRRQPPYEQYF TGTGCCACCAGCAGGAGACAGCCCCCCTACGAGCAGTACTTC
. TRBJ2-7 . TRBV2 CASRTDSTYEQYF TGTGCCAGTCGGACGGACTCCACCTACGAGCAGTACTTC
many TRBJ2-7 . TRBV9 CASSVTPGTYEQYF TGTGCCAGCAGCGTAACTCCGGGGACCTACGAGCAGTACTTC
. TRBJ2-5 . TRBV29-1 CSVGLLGETQYF TGCAGCGTTGGGTTGCTGGGGGAGACCCAGTACTTC
few TRBJ1-4 TRBD1 TRBV7-2 CASSWDSQNEKLFF TGTGCCAGCAGCTGGGACAGTCAGAATGAAAAACTGTTTTTT
. TRBJ1-5 . TRBV27 CASSFSQNQPQHF TGTGCCAGCAGTTTTAGTCAAAATCAGCCCCAGCATTTT
. TRBJ2-7 . TRBV6-2/TRBV6-3 CASKRAGSELEQYF TGTGCCAGCAAAAGGGCAGGGAGCGAGCTCGAGCAGTACTTC
. TRBJ1-1 . TRBV11-2 CASSLGPRTEAFF TGTGCCAGCAGCTTGGGACCACGGACTGAAGCTTTCTTT
. TRBJ2-1 TRBD1 TRBV5-5 CASSTRDSLYNEQFF TGTGCCAGCAGCACCCGGGACAGTCTCTACAATGAGCAGTTCTTC
. TRBJ2-7 TRBD2 TRBV19 CASSMTGLAGGTYEQYF TGTGCCAGTAGTATGACTGGACTAGCGGGTGGTACCTACGAGCAGTACTTC
few TRBJ2-2 TRBD1 TRBV12-3/TRBV12-4 CASSLRQGTSPGELFF TGTGCCAGCAGTCTACGACAGGGGACCTCCCCCGGGGAGCTGTTTTTT
few TRBJ1-5 . TRBV25-1 CASSEAGFNQPQHF TGTGCCAGCAGTGAAGCGGGATTTAATCAGCCCCAGCATTTT
. TRBJ2-7 TRBD2 TRBV27 CASRPGLAGGQSYEQYF TGTGCCAGCAGGCCTGGACTAGCGGGAGGTCAGTCCTACGAGCAGTACTTC
. TRBJ1-1 . TRBV19 CASSLVEGTEAFF TGTGCCAGTAGTTTGGTGGAGGGCACTGAAGCTTTCTTT
. TRBJ2-2 . TRBV29-1 CSVTAGLATGELFF TGCAGCGTCACCGCGGGACTGGCAACCGGGGAGCTGTTTTTT
. TRBJ1-4 TRBD1 TRBV5-1 CASRSGTGEEKLFF TGCGCCAGCAGGTCAGGGACAGGGGAAGAAAAACTGTTTTTT
few TRBJ1-3 . TRBV3-1 CASTPTGPISGNTIYF TGTGCCAGCACCCCAACGGGTCCGATCTCTGGAAACACCATATATTTT
few TRBJ1-4 TRBD1 TRBV4-1 CASSFRTGDDEKLFF TGCGCCAGCAGCTTCCGGACAGGGGATGATGAAAAACTGTTTTTT
. TRBJ2-3 . TRBV7-6 CASSPGDSAILLTQYF TGTGCCAGCAGCCCAGGGGACTCAGCGATCCTTTTAACGCAGTATTTT
few TRBJ1-6 . TRBV6-6 CASSYTPREGSPLHF TGTGCCAGCAGTTATACCCCACGGGAAGGTTCACCCCTCCACTTT
. TRBJ2-1 TRBD2 TRBV24-1 CATGPSGRAPNEQFF TGTGCCACCGGGCCGAGCGGGAGGGCCCCCAATGAGCAGTTCTTC
few TRBJ2-1 . TRBV7-2 CASSLQGSHYNEQFF TGTGCCAGCAGCTTACAGGGTTCCCACTACAATGAGCAGTTCTTC
. TRBJ2-1 . TRBV11-3 CASSKGPNEQFF TGTGCCAGCAGCAAGGGGCCTAATGAGCAGTTCTTC
few TRBJ2-1 . TRBV20-1 CSARFSSYNEQFF TGCAGTGCTAGATTCAGCTCCTACAATGAGCAGTTCTTC
few TRBJ2-1 TRBD1 TRBV6-2/TRBV6-3 CASSYFPPGQVHNEQFF TGTGCCAGCAGTTACTTTCCCCCGGGACAGGTACACAATGAGCAGTTCTTC
few TRBJ2-7 TRBD2 TRBV7-2 CASSRTSVSSYEQYF TGTGCCAGCAGCCGGACTAGCGTGAGCTCCTACGAGCAGTACTTC
. TRBJ2-5 TRBD2 TRBV5-1 CASSFLSGGGGETQYF TGCGCCAGCAGCTTTCTCAGCGGGGGCGGGGGAGAGACCCAGTACTTC
. TRBJ1-6 . TRBV4-1 CASSPSLSDSPLPF TGCGCCAGCAGCCCCTCCTTATCTGATTCACCCCTCCCCTTT